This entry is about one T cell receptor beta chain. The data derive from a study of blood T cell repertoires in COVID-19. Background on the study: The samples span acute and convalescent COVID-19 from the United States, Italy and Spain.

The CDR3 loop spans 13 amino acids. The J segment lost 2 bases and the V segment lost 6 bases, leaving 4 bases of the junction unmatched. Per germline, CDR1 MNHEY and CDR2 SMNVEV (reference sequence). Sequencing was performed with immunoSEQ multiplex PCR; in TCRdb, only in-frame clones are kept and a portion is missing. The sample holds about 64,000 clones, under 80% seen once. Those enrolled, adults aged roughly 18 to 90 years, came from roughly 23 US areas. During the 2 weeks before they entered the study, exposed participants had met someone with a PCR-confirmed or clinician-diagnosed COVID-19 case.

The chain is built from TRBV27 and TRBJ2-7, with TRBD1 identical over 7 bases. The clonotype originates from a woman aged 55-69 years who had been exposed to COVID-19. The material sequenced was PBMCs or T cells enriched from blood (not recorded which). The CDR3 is CASSLDRTYEQYF. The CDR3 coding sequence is TGTGCCAGCAGCCTGGACAGGACCTACGAGCAGTACTTC.